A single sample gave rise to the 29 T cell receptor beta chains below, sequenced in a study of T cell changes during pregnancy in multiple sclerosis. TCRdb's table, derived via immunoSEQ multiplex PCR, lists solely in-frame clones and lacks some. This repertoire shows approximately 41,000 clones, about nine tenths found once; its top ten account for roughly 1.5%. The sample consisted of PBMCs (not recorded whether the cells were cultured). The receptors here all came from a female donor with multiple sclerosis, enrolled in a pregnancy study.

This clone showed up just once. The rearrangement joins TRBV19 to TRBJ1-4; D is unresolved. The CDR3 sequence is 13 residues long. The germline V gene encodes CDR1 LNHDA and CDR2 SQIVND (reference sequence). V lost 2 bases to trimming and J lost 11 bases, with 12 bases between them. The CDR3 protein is CASSIHFGGKLFF. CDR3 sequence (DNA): TGTGCCAGTAGTATACACTTTGGAGGGAAACTGTTTTTT.

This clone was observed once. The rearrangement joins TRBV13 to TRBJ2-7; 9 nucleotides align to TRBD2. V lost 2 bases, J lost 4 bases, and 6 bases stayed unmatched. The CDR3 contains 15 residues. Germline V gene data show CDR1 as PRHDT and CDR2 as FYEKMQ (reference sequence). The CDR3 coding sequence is TGTGCCAGCAGCTTATTCAAGCGGGAGGTATACGAGCAGTACTTC. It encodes CASSLFKREVYEQYF.

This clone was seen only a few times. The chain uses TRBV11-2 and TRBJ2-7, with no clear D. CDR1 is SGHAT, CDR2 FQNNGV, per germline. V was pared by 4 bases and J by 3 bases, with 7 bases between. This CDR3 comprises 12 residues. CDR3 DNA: TGTGCCAGCAGCTCGCTAATCTACGAGCAGTACTTC. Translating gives CASSSLIYEQYF.

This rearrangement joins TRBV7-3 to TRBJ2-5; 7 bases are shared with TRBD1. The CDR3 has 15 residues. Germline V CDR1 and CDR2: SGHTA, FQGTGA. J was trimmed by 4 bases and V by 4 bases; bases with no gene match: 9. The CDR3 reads CASSSLGKGAETQYF. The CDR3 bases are TGTGCCAGCAGCTCCCTGGGTAAGGGGGCAGAGACCCAGTACTTC.

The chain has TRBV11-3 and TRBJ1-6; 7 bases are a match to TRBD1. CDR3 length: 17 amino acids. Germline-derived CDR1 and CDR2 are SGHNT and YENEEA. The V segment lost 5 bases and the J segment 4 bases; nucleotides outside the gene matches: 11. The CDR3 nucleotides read TGTGCCAGCAGCCCGTGGGACAGTGGTAGGTATAATTCACCCCTCCACTTT. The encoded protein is CASSPWDSGRYNSPLHF.

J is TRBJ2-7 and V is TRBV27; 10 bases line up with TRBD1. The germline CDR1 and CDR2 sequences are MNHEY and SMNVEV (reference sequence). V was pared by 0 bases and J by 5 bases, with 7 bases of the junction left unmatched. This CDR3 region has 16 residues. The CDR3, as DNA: TGTGCCAGCAGTTTATCGATGGGGACAGGGGTCAACGAGCAGTACTTC. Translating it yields CASSLSMGTGVNEQYF.

This CDR3 reads CASSPRLAGGPFYEQYF. CDR3 in DNA: TGTGCCAGCAGTCCGCGACTAGCGGGAGGGCCTTTCTACGAGCAGTACTTC. The chain couples TRBV27 to TRBJ2-7, with 14 bases aligning to TRBD2. There are 17 residues in the CDR3. V gave up 5 bases and J gave up 3 bases; unmatched junction bases: 9. From germline, CDR1 is MNHEY and CDR2 SMNVEV (reference sequence).

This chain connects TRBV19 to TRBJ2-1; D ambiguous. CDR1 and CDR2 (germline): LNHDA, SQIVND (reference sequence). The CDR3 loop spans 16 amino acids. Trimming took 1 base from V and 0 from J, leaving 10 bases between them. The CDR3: CASSIGARSSYNEQFF. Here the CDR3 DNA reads TGTGCCAGTAGTATAGGGGCGAGAAGCTCCTACAATGAGCAGTTCTTC.

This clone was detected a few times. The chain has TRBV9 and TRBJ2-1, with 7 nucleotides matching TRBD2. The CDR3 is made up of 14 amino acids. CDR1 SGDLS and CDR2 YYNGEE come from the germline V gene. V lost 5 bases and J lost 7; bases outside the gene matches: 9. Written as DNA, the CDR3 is TGTGCCAGCAGTACCGGGAGGCGGAGGAATGAGCAGTTCTTC. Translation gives CASSTGRRRNEQFF.

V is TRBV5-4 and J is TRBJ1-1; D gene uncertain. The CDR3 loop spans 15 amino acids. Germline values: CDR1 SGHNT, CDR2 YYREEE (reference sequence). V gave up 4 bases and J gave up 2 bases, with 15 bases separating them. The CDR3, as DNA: TGTGCCAGCAGCCCGGAGGAACTATACAACACTGAAGCTTTCTTT. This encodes CASSPEELYNTEAFF. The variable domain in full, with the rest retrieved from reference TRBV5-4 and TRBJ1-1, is ETGVTQSPTHLIKTRGQQVTLRCSSQSGHNTVSWYQQALGQGPQFIFQYYREEENGRGNFPPRFSGLQFPNYSSELNVNALELDDSALYLCASSPEELYNTEAFFGQGTRLTVV.

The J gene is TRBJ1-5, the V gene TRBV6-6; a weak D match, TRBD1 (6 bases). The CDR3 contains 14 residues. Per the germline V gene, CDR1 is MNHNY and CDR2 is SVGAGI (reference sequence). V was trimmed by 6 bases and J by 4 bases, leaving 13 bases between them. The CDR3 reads CASSPDSFNQPQHF. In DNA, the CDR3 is TGTGCCAGCAGCCCGGACAGTTTTAATCAGCCCCAGCATTTT.

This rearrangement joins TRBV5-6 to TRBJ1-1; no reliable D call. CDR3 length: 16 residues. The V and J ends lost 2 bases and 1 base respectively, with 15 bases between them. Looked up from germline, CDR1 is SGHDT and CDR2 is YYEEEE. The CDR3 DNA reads TGTGCCAGCAGCTTTTTAGGTGCGGGCAAGAACACTGAAGCTTTCTTT. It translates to CASSFLGAGKNTEAFF.

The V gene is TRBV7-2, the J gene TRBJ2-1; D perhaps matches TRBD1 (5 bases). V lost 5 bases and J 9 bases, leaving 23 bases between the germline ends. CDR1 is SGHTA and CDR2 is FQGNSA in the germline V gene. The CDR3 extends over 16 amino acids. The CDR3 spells CASSPPPLGVTGEQFF. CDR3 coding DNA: TGTGCCAGCAGCCCACCCCCCCTCGGAGTCACAGGTGAGCAGTTCTTC.

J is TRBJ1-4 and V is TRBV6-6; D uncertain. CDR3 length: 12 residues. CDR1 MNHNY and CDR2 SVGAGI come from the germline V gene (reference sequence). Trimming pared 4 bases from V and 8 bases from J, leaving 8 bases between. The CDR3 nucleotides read TGTGCCAGCAGTTCCGGGATCGAAAAACTGTTTTTT. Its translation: CASSSGIEKLFF.

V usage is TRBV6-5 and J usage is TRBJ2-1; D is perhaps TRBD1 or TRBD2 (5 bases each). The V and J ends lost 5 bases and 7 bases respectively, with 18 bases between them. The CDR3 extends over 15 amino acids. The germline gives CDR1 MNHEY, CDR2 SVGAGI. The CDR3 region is CASSADIFGANEQFF. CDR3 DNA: TGTGCCAGCAGTGCCGACATTTTCGGGGCGAATGAGCAGTTCTTC.

CDR3 sequence (DNA): TGCGCCAGCAGAGCAGGGGGCACCGGGGAGCTGTTTTTT. Translated: CASRAGGTGELFF. V is TRBV10-1 and J is TRBJ2-2; TRBD1 agrees at 7 bases. CDR1 and CDR2 (germline): WNHNN, SYGVQD (reference sequence). This CDR3 has 13 residues. V lost 6 bases to trimming and J lost 4 bases; unmatched junction nucleotides: 2.

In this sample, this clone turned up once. The CDR3, as DNA: TGTGCCAGCAGCCGTAGCAGTTCTAGCACAGATACGCAGTATTTT. It codes for CASSRSSSSTDTQYF. This sequence joins TRBV7-2 and TRBJ2-3; D is ambiguous. This CDR3 is built from 15 residues. Deletions cut 5 bases from V and 0 bases from J, with 12 bases between. From germline, CDR1 is SGHTA and CDR2 FQGNSA.

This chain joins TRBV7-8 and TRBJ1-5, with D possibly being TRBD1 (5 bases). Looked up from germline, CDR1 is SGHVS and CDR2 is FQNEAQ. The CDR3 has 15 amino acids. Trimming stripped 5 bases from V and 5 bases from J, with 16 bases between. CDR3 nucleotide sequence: TGTGCCAGCAGCCCCCCCGGAGTAGGGGATCAGCCCCAGCATTTT. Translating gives CASSPPGVGDQPQHF.

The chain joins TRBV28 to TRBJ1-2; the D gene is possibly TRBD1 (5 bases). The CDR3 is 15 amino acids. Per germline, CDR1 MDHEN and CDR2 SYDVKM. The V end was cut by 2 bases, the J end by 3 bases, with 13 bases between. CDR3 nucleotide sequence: TGTGCCAGCAGTTTACCCCAGGGTCTCCACTATGGCTACACCTTC. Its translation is CASSLPQGLHYGYTF.

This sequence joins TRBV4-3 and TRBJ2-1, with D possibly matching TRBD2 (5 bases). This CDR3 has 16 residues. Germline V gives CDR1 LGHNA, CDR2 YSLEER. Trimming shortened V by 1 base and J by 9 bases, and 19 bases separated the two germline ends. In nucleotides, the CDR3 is TGCGCCAGCAGCCAAGTTGCGGACTTCCCCCGGGGTGAGCAGTTCTTC. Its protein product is CASSQVADFPRGEQFF.

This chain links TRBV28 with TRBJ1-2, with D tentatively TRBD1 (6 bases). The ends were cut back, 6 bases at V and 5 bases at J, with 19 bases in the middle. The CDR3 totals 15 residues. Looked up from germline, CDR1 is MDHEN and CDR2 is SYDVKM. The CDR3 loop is CASSQIGQLVYGYTF. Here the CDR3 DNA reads TGTGCCAGCAGCCAAATCGGACAGCTAGTTTATGGCTACACCTTC.

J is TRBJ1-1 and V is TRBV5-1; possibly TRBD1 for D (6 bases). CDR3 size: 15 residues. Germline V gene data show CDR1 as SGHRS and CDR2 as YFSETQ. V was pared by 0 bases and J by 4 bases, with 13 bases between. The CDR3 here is CASSLVGGKGTEAFF. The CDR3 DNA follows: TGCGCCAGCAGCTTGGTTGGGGGCAAGGGCACTGAAGCTTTCTTT.

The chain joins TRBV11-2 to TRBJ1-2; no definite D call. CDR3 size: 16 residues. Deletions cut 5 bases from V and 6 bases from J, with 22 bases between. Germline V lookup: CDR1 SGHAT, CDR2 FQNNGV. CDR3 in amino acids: CASSPGGGSTVHGYTF. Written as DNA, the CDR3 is TGTGCCAGCAGCCCAGGAGGTGGCAGTACGGTACATGGCTACACCTTC.

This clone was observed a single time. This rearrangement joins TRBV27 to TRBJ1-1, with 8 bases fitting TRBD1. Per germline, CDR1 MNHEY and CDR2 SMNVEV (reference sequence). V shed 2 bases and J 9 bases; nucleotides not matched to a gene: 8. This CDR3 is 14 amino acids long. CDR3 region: CASSLETGAGKAFF. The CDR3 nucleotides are TGTGCCAGCAGTTTAGAGACAGGGGCTGGTAAAGCTTTCTTT.

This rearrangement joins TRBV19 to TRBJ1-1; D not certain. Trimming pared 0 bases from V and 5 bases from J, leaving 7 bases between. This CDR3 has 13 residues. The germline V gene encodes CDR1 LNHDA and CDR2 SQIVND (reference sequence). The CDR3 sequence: CASSIEGRTEAFF. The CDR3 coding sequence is TGTGCCAGTAGTATAGAAGGGAGGACTGAAGCTTTCTTT. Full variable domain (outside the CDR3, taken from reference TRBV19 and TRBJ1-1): DGGITQSPKYLFRKEGQNVTLSCEQNLNHDAMYWYRQDPGQGLRLIYYSQIVNDFQKGDIAEGYSVSREKKESFPLTVTSAQKNPTAFYLCASSIEGRTEAFFGQGTRLTVV.

The CDR3 coding sequence is TGTGCCAGCAGCTTAGTATCACCCAATGAGCAGTTCTTC. Its translation is CASSLVSPNEQFF. The rearrangement uses TRBV7-8 and TRBJ2-1, with D unresolved. This CDR3 has 13 amino acids. V gave up 1 base and J gave up 6 bases, with 7 bases separating them. The germline V gene has CDR1 SGHVS and CDR2 FQNEAQ. The complete variable domain, with remaining parts taken from reference TRBV7-8 and TRBJ2-1, reads GAGVSQSPRYKVAKRGQDVALRCDPISGHVSLFWYQQALGQGPEFLTYFQNEAQLDKSGLPSDRFFAERPEGSVSTLKIQRTQQEDSAVYLCASSLVSPNEQFFGPGTRLTVL.

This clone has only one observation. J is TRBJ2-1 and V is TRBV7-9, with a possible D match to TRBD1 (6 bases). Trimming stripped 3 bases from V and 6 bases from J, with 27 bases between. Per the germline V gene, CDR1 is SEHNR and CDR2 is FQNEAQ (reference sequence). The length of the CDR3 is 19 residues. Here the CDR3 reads CASSFGLGASGQKSNEQFF. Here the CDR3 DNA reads TGTGCCAGCAGCTTTGGTTTGGGGGCCAGCGGACAAAAAAGCAATGAGCAGTTCTTC. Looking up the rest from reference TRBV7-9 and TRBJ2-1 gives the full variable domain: DTGVSQNPRHKITKRGQNVTFRCDPISEHNRLYWYRQTLGQGPEFLTYFQNEAQLEKSRLLSDRFSAERPKGSFSTLEIQRTEQGDSAMYLCASSFGLGASGQKSNEQFFGPGTRLTVL.

The CDR3 loop is CASTVDGPWGGTQYF. The DNA of the CDR3 is TGTGCCAGCACCGTAGACGGACCTTGGGGAGGAACGCAGTATTTT. The rearrangement uses TRBV7-2 and TRBJ2-3; perhaps TRBD2 as D (6 bases). CDR3 length: 15 amino acids. V was trimmed by 7 bases and J by 9 bases, leaving 23 bases between them. Germline V gene sequence: CDR1 SGHTA, CDR2 FQGNSA.

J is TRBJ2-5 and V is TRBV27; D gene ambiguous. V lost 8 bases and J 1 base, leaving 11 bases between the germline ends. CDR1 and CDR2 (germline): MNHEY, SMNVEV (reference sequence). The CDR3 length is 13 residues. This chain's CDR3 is CASSTGVQETQYF. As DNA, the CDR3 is TGTGCCAGCTCTACGGGCGTCCAAGAGACCCAGTACTTC.